This T cell receptor (beta chain) was obtained from a study of T-cell memory formation after mild COVID-19. Whole-study context: Largely, the TCR clusters proved donor specific. Findings of the study overall: Prior to infection, memory already included some responding clones, suggesting cross-reactive memory joined.

Constant-segment primers served in 5'RACE that generated TCR alpha and TCR beta cDNA libraries bearing sample barcodes and UMIs. TCRdb passed the 5' RACE reads through MiXCR, listing each CDR3 protein once. The sample lists fewer than 250,000 distinct CDR3 sequences, around 30% occurring once. CDR3 length equals 15 residues. Germline assignment: CDR1 SEHNR and CDR2 FQNEAQ (reference sequence). V shed 5 bases and J shed 4 bases, with 16 bases lying between them. This clonotype was observed a few times. Antigen specificity is unknown. Material: PBMCs or a T cell subset sorted from them (not recorded which). The chain employs TRBV7-9 and TRBJ2-3; possible D gene TRBD2, 6 bases. The TCR comes from an adult woman who had mild COVID-19 (a few samples of this study predate the infection). Cell type and time point are not known. CDR3 protein: CASSIHRGVADTQYF. Written as DNA, the CDR3 is TGTGCCAGCAGCATCCATCGCGGGGTGGCAGATACGCAGTATTTT. The full variable domain, completed using reference TRBV7-9 and TRBJ2-3, is DTGVSQNPRHKITKRGQNVTFRCDPISEHNRLYWYRQTLGQGPEFLTYFQNEAQLEKSRLLSDRFSAERPKGSFSTLEIQRTEQGDSAMYLCASSIHRGVADTQYFGPGTRLTVL.